Shown below are 14 T cell receptor beta chains from a single sample sequenced in a study of PD-1 blockade in classical Hodgkin lymphoma. Libraries were prepared by immunoSEQ multiplex PCR; TCRdb keeps only in-frame clonotypes and omits some of them. The table records 4,000 to 4,500 clones, about four fifths of them present only once. Relapse was seen in all patients after autologous stem cell transplantation, and brentuximab vedotin exposure was variable. This specimen consisted of peripheral blood mononuclear cells (PBMCs), obtained at baseline. The receptors were gathered from a human donor with classical Hodgkin lymphoma.

Only a few counts were recorded for this clone. The chain has TRBV28 and TRBJ2-1; 12 bases line up with TRBD2. Per germline, CDR1 MDHEN and CDR2 SYDVKM. This CDR3 has 15 amino acids. Unmatched junction bases numbered 13, after V lost 7 bases and J lost 12 bases. CDR3 region: CASTWTSGTEFGQFF. The CDR3 DNA sequence: TGTGCCAGCACCTGGACTAGCGGGACTGAGTTTGGGCAGTTCTTC.

This clone has only a few counts. The chain employs TRBV7-9 and TRBJ2-7, with D hard to call. Trimming took off 2 bases at V and 2 bases at J, with 7 bases between the two ends. Germline V gives CDR1 SEHNR, CDR2 FQNEAQ (reference sequence). The CDR3 is 13 residues long. The DNA of the CDR3 is TGTGCCAGCAGCTTATCAAACCCCTACGAGCAGTACTTC. It specifies CASSLSNPYEQYF.

The gene calls are TRBV5-6 and TRBJ1-1; TRBD1 agrees at 8 bases. CDR3 length: 15 residues. CDR1 and CDR2 (germline): SGHDT, YYEEEE. The ends lost 4 bases at V and 1 base at J; junction bases unmatched: 6. The CDR3 sequence: CASSGGTGANTEAFF. In DNA, the CDR3 is TGTGCCAGCAGCGGGGGGACAGGAGCGAACACTGAAGCTTTCTTT.

V and J are TRBV28 and TRBJ2-7; 11 nucleotides line up with TRBD2. The length of the CDR3 is 16 residues. CDR1 is MDHEN, CDR2 SYDVKM, per germline. V lost 5 bases, J lost 1 base, and 7 bases stayed unmatched. CDR3 region: CASSTRTSGYSYEQYF. As DNA, the CDR3 is TGTGCCAGCAGTACGCGGACTAGCGGGTATTCCTACGAGCAGTACTTC. Combining the CDR3 with reference TRBV28 and TRBJ2-7 gives the whole variable domain DVKVTQSSRYLVKRTGEKVFLECVQDMDHENMFWYRQDPGLGLRLIYFSYDVKMKEKGDIPEGYSVSREKKERFSLILESASTNQTSMYLCASSTRTSGYSYEQYFGPGTRLTVT.

The CDR3 nucleotides are TGCGCCAGCAGTGGAGAGACAGGAGCTGATTCACCCCTCCACTTT. Translated: CASSGETGADSPLHF. This chain joins TRBV10-2 and TRBJ1-6, with D possibly matching TRBD1 (6 bases). Trimming took off 4 bases at V and 8 bases at J, with 15 bases between the two ends. Per the germline V gene, CDR1 is WSHSY and CDR2 is SAAADI. This CDR3 is 15 amino acids long.

The CDR3 loop reads CASSNLYEQYF. DNA of the CDR3: TGTGCCAGTAGTAACCTCTACGAGCAGTACTTC. The rearrangement joins TRBV19 to TRBJ2-7; D is unresolved. V lost 4 bases, J lost 3 bases, and 4 bases lay in between. The CDR3 is 11 residues long. Germline CDR1 reads LNHDA; CDR2 reads SQIVND (reference sequence).

The chain is built from TRBV2 and TRBJ1-1; D call uncertain. The CDR3 covers 13 residues. The V end lost 4 bases, the J end lost 4 bases, and 10 bases lay between the germline ends. Germline CDR1 reads SNHLY; CDR2 reads FYNNEI. CDR3 nucleotides: TGTGCCAGCAGTGCTTCAGATGGCACTGAAGCTTTCTTT. Its protein is CASSASDGTEAFF.

The chain recombines TRBV7-8 with TRBJ2-2, with 9 nucleotides matching TRBD2. The CDR3 sequence is 18 residues long. The germline gives CDR1 SGHVS, CDR2 FQNEAQ. The J segment lost 4 bases and the V segment lost 3 bases, leaving 12 bases of the junction unmatched. Here the CDR3 DNA reads TGTGCCAGCAGCTTCCGACTAGCGGAGTGGGAAATCACCGGGGAGCTGTTTTTT. Its translation: CASSFRLAEWEITGELFF.

The rearrangement uses TRBV6-5 and TRBJ1-1; unclear D gene. This CDR3 spans 13 amino acids. V lost 5 bases and J 6 bases, leaving 13 bases between the germline ends. From germline, CDR1 is MNHEY and CDR2 SVGAGI. The CDR3 region is CASSTWIGSEAFF. In DNA form, the CDR3 reads TGTGCCAGCAGTACGTGGATAGGGTCTGAAGCTTTCTTT.

In its sample, this clone was seen a few times. The rearrangement uses TRBV28 and TRBJ1-4; D unresolved. Per germline, CDR1 MDHEN and CDR2 SYDVKM. The CDR3 covers 14 residues. With 6 bases removed from V and 5 bases from J, the gap between germline ends came to 13 bases. CDR3 DNA sequence: TGTGCCAGCAGCTCCGGGCAGAAAAATGAAAAACTGTTTTTT. Protein product: CASSSGQKNEKLFF.

This clone came up a few times. The CDR3 DNA reads as TGTGCCAGCAGCTTAGCCGCCGGGACTAGTGGCTACGAGCAGTACTTC. Encoded protein: CASSLAAGTSGYEQYF. J is TRBJ2-7 and V is TRBV13, with 8 bases fitting TRBD2. Germline loops: CDR1 PRHDT, CDR2 FYEKMQ (reference sequence). This CDR3 comprises 16 residues. The junction had 8 bases not matched to a gene; V was cut back by 1 base and J by 3 bases.

This rearrangement joins TRBV11-2 to TRBJ2-5; TRBD1 aligns across 10 bases. After removal of 4 bases from V and 5 bases from J, the junction contained 13 bases not matched to a gene. This CDR3 contains 17 residues. Looked up from germline, CDR1 is SGHAT and CDR2 is FQNNGV. The CDR3 DNA follows: TGTGCCAGCAGCTCTACGCGTATGGGACAGGGGATGGAGACCCAGTACTTC. Encoded protein: CASSSTRMGQGMETQYF. Combining the CDR3 with reference TRBV11-2 and TRBJ2-5 gives the whole variable domain EAGVAQSPRYKIIEKRQSVAFWCNPISGHATLYWYQQILGQGPKLLIQFQNNGVVDDSQLPKDRFSAERLKGVDSTLKIQPAKLEDSAVYLCASSSTRMGQGMETQYFGPGTRLLVL.

The chain combines TRBV27 with TRBJ1-4; D is unclear. This CDR3 comprises 15 residues. Germline V gene lookup returns CDR1 MNHEY and CDR2 SMNVEV (reference sequence). Deletions cut 5 bases from V and 0 bases from J, with 10 bases between. The DNA of the CDR3 is TGTGCCAGCAGTGCGACACGGGCAACTAATGAAAAACTGTTTTTT. Protein product: CASSATRATNEKLFF.

The chain recombines TRBV29-1 with TRBJ1-5; 10 bases match TRBD1. This CDR3 is 14 amino acids long. Germline V CDR1 and CDR2: SQVTM, ANQGSEA. The trim removed 6 bases at V and 7 bases at J, leaving 9 bases unmatched. The CDR3 loop reads CSVGTGDIGQPQHF. The CDR3 bases are TGCAGCGTCGGGACAGGGGATATAGGACAGCCCCAGCATTTT.